This TCR beta chain is from a study of CD8+ T cells in alopecia areata. Study-level results: Scalp and blood retained many expanded lesional clones during tofacitinib. The presence of one nonresponder keeps the tie between baseline CD8+ expansion and response uncertain.

Germline V gives CDR1 SNHLY, CDR2 FYNNEI. V was trimmed by 4 bases and J by 0 bases, leaving 10 bases between them. The CDR3 runs 15 residues. The authors extracted RNA and reverse transcribed it into cDNA as the sequencing template. Using immunoSEQ multiplex PCR, the repertoire was profiled, and TCRdb retains in-frame clones only, with some absent. The data contain fewer than 200,000 clones, roughly 53% of them seen just once; the ten biggest clones take up 10% to 15%. Concerning this clone itself: What it recognizes is unknown.

Noted treatment: oral pan-JAK inhibitor, 5-10 mg twice daily. V gene TRBV2 combines with J gene TRBJ2-4; D possibly corresponds to TRBD2 (6 bases). This receptor was identified in a human donor with alopecia areata. Specimen: CD8+ T cells sorted from blood, collected at week 24, from a patient treated with tofacitinib. CDR3 sequence reads: CASSAGVLAKNIQYF. Here the CDR3 DNA reads TGTGCCAGCAGTGCGGGGGTACTAGCCAAAAACATTCAGTACTTC.